Listed below are T cell receptor beta chains from one sample, sequenced in a study of response to subunit inactivated influenza vaccine. One entry per CDR3 protein results from TCRdb running MiXCR on the RT-PCR reads. The sample carries about 830,000 distinct CDR3 sequences, about 18% recorded once. The specimen was PBMCs from blood, collected 5 days after vaccination. These receptors all stem from a man over 45 who received an inactivated influenza vaccine. Each CDR3 is given with its conserved first and last residue.

TRBV7-9 | CASSPGESNTGELFF
TRBV5-1 | CASSLTPGYQETQYF
TRBV7-2 | CASSGPAGLRVRELFF
TRBV29-1 | CSVGVWDKTYEQYF
TRBV6-2/TRBV6-3 | CASSDDRFGGGYTF
TRBV7-3 | CASSLRLAGDVYYNEQFF
TRBV7-2 | CASSLAPGRQYEQYF
TRBV6-5 | CASSYSMWETQYF
TRBV5-6 | CASSLTTGTTDNEQFF
TRBV6-2/TRBV6-3 | CASRTGGAGGELFF
TRBV5-1 | CASSFTSGTPYEQYF
TRBV20-1 | CSARVERETENIQYF
TRBV6-5 | CASSYARGNTGELFF
TRBV20-1 | CSAPKGAGFDTEAFF
TRBV6-5 | CASTNGNTIYF
TRBV7-3 | CASSSIPPPLGAYNEQFF
TRBV7-7 | CASSEDMIYNEQFF